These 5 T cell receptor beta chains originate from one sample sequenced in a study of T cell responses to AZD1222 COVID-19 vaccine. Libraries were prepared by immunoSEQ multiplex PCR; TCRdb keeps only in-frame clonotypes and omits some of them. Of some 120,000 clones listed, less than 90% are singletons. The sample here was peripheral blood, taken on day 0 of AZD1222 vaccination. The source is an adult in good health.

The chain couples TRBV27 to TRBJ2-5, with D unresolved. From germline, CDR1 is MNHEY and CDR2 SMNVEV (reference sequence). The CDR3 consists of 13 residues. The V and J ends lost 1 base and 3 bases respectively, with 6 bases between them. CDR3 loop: CASSLFAKETQYF. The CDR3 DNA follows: TGTGCCAGCAGTTTATTTGCGAAAGAGACCCAGTACTTC.

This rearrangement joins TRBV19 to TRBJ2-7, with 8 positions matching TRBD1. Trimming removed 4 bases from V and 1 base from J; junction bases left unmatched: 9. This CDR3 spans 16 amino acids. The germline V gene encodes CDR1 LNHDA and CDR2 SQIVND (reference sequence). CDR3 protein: CASSTRGGQVSYEQYF. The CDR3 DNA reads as TGTGCCAGTAGTACCCGAGGGGGACAGGTATCCTACGAGCAGTACTTC.

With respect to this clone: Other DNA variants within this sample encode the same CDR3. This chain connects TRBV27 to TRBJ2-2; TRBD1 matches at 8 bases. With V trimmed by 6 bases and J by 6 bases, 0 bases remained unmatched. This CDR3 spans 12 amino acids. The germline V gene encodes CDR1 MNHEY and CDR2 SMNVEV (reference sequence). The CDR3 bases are TGTGCCAGCAGGACAGGGGCCGGGGAGCTGTTTTTT. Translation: CASRTGAGELFF.

In DNA, the CDR3 is TGTGCCAGTAGTATGGTCTTTACGGGAGGGCGAGCATGGGAAAACATTCAGTACTTC. This gives the protein CASSMVFTGGRAWENIQYF. The chain carries TRBV19 and TRBJ2-4; 8 nucleotides agree with TRBD2. V was pared by 3 bases and J by 5 bases, with 18 bases of the junction left unmatched. Germline V gene sequence: CDR1 LNHDA, CDR2 SQIVND (reference sequence). The CDR3 has 19 residues.

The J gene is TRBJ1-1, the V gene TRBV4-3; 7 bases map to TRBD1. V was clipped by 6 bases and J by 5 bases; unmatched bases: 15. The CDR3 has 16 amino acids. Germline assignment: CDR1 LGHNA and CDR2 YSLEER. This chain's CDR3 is CASSHKGAGGLTEAFF. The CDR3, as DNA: TGCGCCAGCAGTCACAAGGGGGCGGGAGGTTTAACTGAAGCTTTCTTT.